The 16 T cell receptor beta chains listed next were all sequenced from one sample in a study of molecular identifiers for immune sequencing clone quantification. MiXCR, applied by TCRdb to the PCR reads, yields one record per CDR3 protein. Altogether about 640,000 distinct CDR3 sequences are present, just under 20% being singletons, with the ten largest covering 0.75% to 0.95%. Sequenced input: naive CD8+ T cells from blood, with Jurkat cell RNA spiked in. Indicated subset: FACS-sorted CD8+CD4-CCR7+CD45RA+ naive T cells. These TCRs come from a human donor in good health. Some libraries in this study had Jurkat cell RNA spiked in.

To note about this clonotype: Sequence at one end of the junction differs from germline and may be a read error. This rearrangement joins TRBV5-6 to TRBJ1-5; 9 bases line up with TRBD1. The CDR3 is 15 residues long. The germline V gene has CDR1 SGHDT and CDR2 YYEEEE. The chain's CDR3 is CASSLGTGENQPRHF. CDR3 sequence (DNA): TGTGCCAGCAGCTTGGGGACAGGGGAGAATCAGCCCCGGCATTTT.

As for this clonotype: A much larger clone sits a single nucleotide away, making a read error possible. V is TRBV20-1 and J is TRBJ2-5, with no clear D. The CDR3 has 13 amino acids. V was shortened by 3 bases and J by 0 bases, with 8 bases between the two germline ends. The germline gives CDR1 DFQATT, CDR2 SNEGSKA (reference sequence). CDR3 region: CSASSPDQETQYF. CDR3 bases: TGCAGTGCTAGTAGTCCGGACCAAGAGACCCAGTACTTC.

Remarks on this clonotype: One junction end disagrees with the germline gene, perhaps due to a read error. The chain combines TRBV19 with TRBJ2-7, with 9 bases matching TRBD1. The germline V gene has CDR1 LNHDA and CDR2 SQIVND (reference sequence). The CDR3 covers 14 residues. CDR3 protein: CASSPSTGGDELYF. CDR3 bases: TGTGCCAGTAGTCCGTCGACAGGGGGTGACGAGCTGTACTTC.

The CDR3 loop reads CSARGGGSEAFF. The CDR3 nucleotides read TGCAGTGCTAGGGGGGGGGGCTCCGAAGCTTTCTTT. The chain joins TRBV20-1 to TRBJ1-1; D perhaps matches TRBD1 (6 bases). Per the germline V gene, CDR1 is DFQATT and CDR2 is SNEGSKA (reference sequence). The CDR3 totals 12 residues. With 3 bases removed from V and 8 bases from J, the gap between germline ends came to 13 bases.

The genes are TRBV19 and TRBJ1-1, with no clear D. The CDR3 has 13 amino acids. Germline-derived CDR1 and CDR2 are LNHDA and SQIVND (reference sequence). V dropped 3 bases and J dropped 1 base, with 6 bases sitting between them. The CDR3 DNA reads TGTGCCAGTAGTATTTGGGCGAACACTGAAGCTTTCTTT. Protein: CASSIWANTEAFF.

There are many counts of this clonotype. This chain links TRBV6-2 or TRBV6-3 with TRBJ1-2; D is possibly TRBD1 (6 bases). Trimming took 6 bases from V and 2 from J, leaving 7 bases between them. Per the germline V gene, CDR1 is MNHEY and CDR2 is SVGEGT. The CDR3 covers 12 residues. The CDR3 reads CASRDRNYGYTF. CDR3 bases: TGTGCCAGCAGAGACAGGAACTATGGCTACACCTTC.

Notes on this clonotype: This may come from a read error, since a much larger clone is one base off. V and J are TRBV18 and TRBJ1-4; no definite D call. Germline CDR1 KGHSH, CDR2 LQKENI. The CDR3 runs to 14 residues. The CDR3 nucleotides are TGTGCCGGCTCACCCCAAGACGAAAGGGAAAAACTGTTTTTT. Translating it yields CAGSPQDEREKLFF. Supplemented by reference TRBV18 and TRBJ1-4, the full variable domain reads NAGVMQNPRHLVRRRGQEARLRCSPMKGHSHVYWYRQLPEEGLKFMVYLQKENIIDESGMPKERFSAEFPKEGPSILRIQQVVRGDSAAYFCAGSPQDEREKLFFGSGTQLSVL.

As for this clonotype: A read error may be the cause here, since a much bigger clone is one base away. CDR3 coding DNA: TGTGCCAGCAGTATGGTCGAGCAGTACTTC. Protein product: CASSMVEQYF. The chain carries TRBV6-1 and TRBJ2-7; D not certain. The germline V and J ends were trimmed by 5 bases and 6 bases, with 5 bases remaining between them. Germline lookup yields CDR1 MNHNS and CDR2 SASEGT. The CDR3 loop spans 10 amino acids.

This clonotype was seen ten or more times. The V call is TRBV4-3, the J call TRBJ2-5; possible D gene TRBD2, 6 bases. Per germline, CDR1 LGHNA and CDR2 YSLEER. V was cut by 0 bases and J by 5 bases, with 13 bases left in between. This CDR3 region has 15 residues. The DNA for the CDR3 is TGCGCCAGCAGCCAAGATCTAACTAGCTATGAGACCCAGTACTTC. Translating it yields CASSQDLTSYETQYF.

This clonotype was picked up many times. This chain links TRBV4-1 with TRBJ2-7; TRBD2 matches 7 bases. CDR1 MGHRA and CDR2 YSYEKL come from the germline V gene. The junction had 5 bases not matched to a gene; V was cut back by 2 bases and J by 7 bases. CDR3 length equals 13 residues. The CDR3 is CASSQTTSNEQYF. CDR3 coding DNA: TGCGCCAGCAGCCAAACGACTAGCAATGAGCAGTACTTC.

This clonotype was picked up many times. CDR3 coding DNA: TGCGCCAGCAGCCAAGATAGAACAGGCCTTGGGGAGACCCAGTACTTC. Translated: CASSQDRTGLGETQYF. This chain uses TRBV4-3 with TRBJ2-5; the D gene is possibly TRBD1 (5 bases). This CDR3 spans 16 amino acids. The germline V and J ends were trimmed by 0 bases and 5 bases, with 16 bases remaining between them. In germline, CDR1 is LGHNA, CDR2 YSLEER.

The CDR3 loop reads CASSSSQGIDTEAFF. The CDR3 region has the DNA TGTGCCAGCAGCTCAAGCCAGGGAATAGACACTGAAGCTTTCTTT. The gene calls are TRBV11-2 and TRBJ1-1; possible D gene TRBD1, 5 bases. Germline V lookup: CDR1 SGHAT, CDR2 FQNNGV. V lost 4 bases and J 3 bases, leaving 15 bases between the germline ends. This CDR3 spans 15 amino acids.

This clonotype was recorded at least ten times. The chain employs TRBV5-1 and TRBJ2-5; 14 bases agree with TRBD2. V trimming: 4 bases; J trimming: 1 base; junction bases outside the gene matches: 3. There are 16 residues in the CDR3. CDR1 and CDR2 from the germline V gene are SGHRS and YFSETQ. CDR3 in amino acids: CASSIGLAGGQETQYF. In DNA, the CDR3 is TGCGCCAGCAGCATAGGACTAGCGGGGGGCCAAGAGACCCAGTACTTC.

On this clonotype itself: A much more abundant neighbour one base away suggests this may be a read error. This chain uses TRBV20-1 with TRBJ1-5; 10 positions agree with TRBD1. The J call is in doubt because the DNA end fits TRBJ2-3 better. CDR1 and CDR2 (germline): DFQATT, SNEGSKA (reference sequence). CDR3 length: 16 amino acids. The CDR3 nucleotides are TGCAGTGCCATCGACAGGGGGCGAGGAGTCAATCAGCCCCAGTATTTT. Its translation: CSAIDRGRGVNQPQYF.

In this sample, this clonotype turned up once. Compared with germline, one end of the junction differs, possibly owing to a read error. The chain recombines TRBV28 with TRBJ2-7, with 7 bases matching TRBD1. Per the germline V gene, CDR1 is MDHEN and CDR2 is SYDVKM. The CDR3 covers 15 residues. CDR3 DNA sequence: TGTGCCAGCAGGTACGGGACAGCTCGCTCCTACGAGCCGTACTTC. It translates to CASRYGTARSYEPYF.

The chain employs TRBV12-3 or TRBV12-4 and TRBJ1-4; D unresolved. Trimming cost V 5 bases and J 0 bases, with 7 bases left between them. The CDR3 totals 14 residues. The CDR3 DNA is TGTGCCAGCAGTACCTATGCAACTAATGAAAAACTGTTTTTT. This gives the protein CASSTYATNEKLFF.